Listed here are 30 T cell receptor beta chains from one sample, sequenced in a study of T cells in Graves' hyperthyroidism and ophthalmopathy. RNA transcripts served as the template for amplifying TCR beta CDR3 regions. First-round RT-PCR of the TCR CDR3 relied on the HTBI primer set. TCRdb analysed the multiplex PCR reads with MiXCR anew, one entry per CDR3 protein. The sample lists over 500,000 distinct CDR3 sequences, about 16% seen once, with 25% to 35% in the top ten. Specimen: blood. The source is a woman in her 30s with Graves' ophthalmopathy.

Ten or more counts support this clonotype. The chain joins TRBV3-1 to TRBJ1-6; D gene ambiguous. The V gene lost 0 bases and the J gene lost 7 bases, with 7 bases spanning the gap. CDR1 LGHDT and CDR2 YNNKEL come from the germline V gene (reference sequence). The CDR3 consists of 14 residues. The CDR3: CASSQDGINSPLHF. CDR3 DNA sequence: TGTGCCAGCAGCCAAGACGGGATCAATTCACCCCTCCACTTT.

This clonotype was seen many times. V gene TRBV3-1 combines with J gene TRBJ1-5; D gene ambiguous. This CDR3 comprises 13 residues. CDR1 is LGHDT and CDR2 is YNNKEL in the germline V gene (reference sequence). The V end lost 1 base, the J end lost 5 bases, and 6 bases lay between the germline ends. The CDR3 DNA sequence: TGTGCCAGCAGCCAAGGCGGGGATCAGCCCCAGCATTTT. It yields the protein CASSQGGDQPQHF.

This clonotype was seen a handful of times. The chain is built from TRBV6-1 and TRBJ2-2; perhaps TRBD2 as D (6 bases). V was clipped by 11 bases and J by 4 bases, with 14 bases between them. The CDR3 is 13 amino acids. The germline CDR1 and CDR2 sequences are MNHNS and SASEGT. CDR3 DNA: TGTGCCGGGCGCAAGGGAGGCACCGGGGAGCTGTTTTTT. Translated, it gives CAGRKGGTGELFF.

In its sample, this clonotype was seen many times. The chain uses TRBV15 and TRBJ2-3, with unresolved D. Germline loops: CDR1 LNHNV, CDR2 YYDKDF (reference sequence). Trimming left V 3 bases short and J 5 bases short, with 9 bases between. The CDR3 consists of 13 residues. The CDR3 protein is CATSSLDGDTQYF. For the CDR3, the DNA is TGTGCCACCAGCAGCCTCGACGGAGATACGCAGTATTTT.

Many counts were recorded for this clonotype. This chain joins TRBV28 and TRBJ1-2; tentatively, D is TRBD1 (5 bases). V was shortened by 8 bases and J by 6 bases, with 13 bases between the two germline ends. This CDR3 has 12 amino acids. Germline values: CDR1 MDHEN, CDR2 SYDVKM. CDR3 nucleotides: TGTGCCAGCCGGGAGACAGAAGATGGCTACACCTTC. This gives the protein CASRETEDGYTF.

As DNA, the CDR3 is TGTGCCAGCAGTTACTCGTTCGAGAATGAGCAGTTCTTC. Translation: CASSYSFENEQFF. This chain uses TRBV6-2 or TRBV6-3 with TRBJ2-1; no firm D call. CDR1 is MNHEY, CDR2 SVGEGT, per germline. V was clipped by 0 bases and J by 7 bases, with 7 bases between them. CDR3 length equals 13 residues.

The CDR3 region is CSARDWRSGANVLTF. CDR3 DNA: TGCAGTGCTAGAGATTGGAGGTCCGGGGCCAACGTCCTGACTTTC. V usage is TRBV20-1 and J usage is TRBJ2-6; a possible D gene is TRBD2 (5 bases). This CDR3 contains 15 residues. Trimming left V 0 bases short and J 4 bases short, with 10 bases between. Germline loops: CDR1 DFQATT, CDR2 SNEGSKA (reference sequence).

The chain uses TRBV5-1 and TRBJ1-1, with a tentative D call TRBD1 (5 bases). The germline CDR1 and CDR2 sequences are SGHRS and YFSETQ. The V end was cut by 4 bases, the J end by 5 bases, with 15 bases between. This CDR3 is 14 amino acids long. This CDR3 is CASSPGGGKTEAFF. As DNA, the CDR3 is TGCGCCAGCAGCCCCGGGGGGGGGAAGACTGAAGCTTTCTTT.

The table lists this clonotype with many counts. The chain has TRBV3-1 and TRBJ2-3, with 7 bases lining up with TRBD1. Looked up from germline, CDR1 is LGHDT and CDR2 is YNNKEL (reference sequence). The CDR3 length is 15 residues. V gave up 4 bases and J gave up 0 bases; unmatched junction bases: 4. The CDR3 loop reads CASSLRQGSTDTQYF. The CDR3 DNA follows: TGTGCCAGCAGCCTGCGACAGGGAAGCACAGATACGCAGTATTTT.

This clonotype was detected a few times. The chain links TRBV7-2 to TRBJ2-3; 9 bases are a match to TRBD2. V lost 3 bases to trimming and J lost 5 bases; unmatched junction nucleotides: 9. This CDR3 is built from 16 residues. Germline loops: CDR1 SGHTA, CDR2 FQGNSA. The CDR3 DNA reads as TGTGCCAGCAGCTTTGCGGGAGGGCCGAGGGGAGATACGCAGTATTTT. This gives the protein CASSFAGGPRGDTQYF.

This clonotype was detected ten times or more. This CDR3 reads CASSSYAGTSGSTDTQYF. The CDR3 DNA sequence: TGTGCCAGCAGCTCTTACGCCGGGACTAGCGGGAGCACAGATACGCAGTATTTT. The chain has TRBV28 and TRBJ2-3, with TRBD2 matching 12 bases. The CDR3 is 18 residues long. The V gene end was trimmed by 6 bases and the J gene end by 0 bases; junction bases not matched to a gene: 10. Germline CDR1 reads MDHEN; CDR2 reads SYDVKM.

This clonotype was counted many times. The genes are TRBV11-2 and TRBJ1-1, with D possibly being TRBD1 (5 bases). The CDR3 loop spans 17 amino acids. Germline lookup yields CDR1 SGHAT and CDR2 FQNNGV. Trimming stripped 1 base from V and 4 bases from J, with 19 bases between. CDR3 sequence (DNA): TGTGCCAGCAGCTTAGGGACATTTTCAATCCGGAGCACTGAAGCTTTCTTT. This translates into CASSLGTFSIRSTEAFF.

The rearrangement joins TRBV5-5 to TRBJ1-6; D gene uncertain. V shed 0 bases and J shed 5 bases, with 18 bases lying between them. Germline CDR1 is SGHKS and CDR2 is YYEKEE (reference sequence). The CDR3 length is 18 residues. The CDR3 reads CASSLVVGSPAHNSPLHF. CDR3 DNA sequence: TGTGCCAGCAGCTTGGTAGTCGGATCTCCGGCCCATAATTCACCCCTCCACTTT.

This clonotype turned up a few times. V and J are TRBV20-1 and TRBJ2-1, with TRBD2 matching over 13 bases. Germline V gene data show CDR1 as DFQATT and CDR2 as SNEGSKA (reference sequence). Unmatched junction bases numbered 15, after V lost 7 bases and J lost 6 bases. The CDR3 has 17 residues. The CDR3 loop is CSVYSGTSGVALNEQFF. The CDR3 DNA is TGCAGTGTCTACTCCGGGACTAGCGGGGTGGCCCTCAATGAGCAGTTCTTC.

This clonotype showed up just a few times. J is TRBJ2-1 and V is TRBV9; TRBD2 matches at 8 bases. V shed 1 base and J 8 bases; nucleotides not matched to a gene: 8. There are 15 residues in the CDR3. The V gene's germline CDR1 is SGDLS and CDR2 YYNGEE. The CDR3 bases are TGTGCCAGCAGCGTACAAGCGGGAGTCGACGATGAGCAGTTCTTC. Translated: CASSVQAGVDDEQFF.

This clonotype was picked up a small number of times. This clone may be a read error of a much larger clone one base away. The chain joins TRBV7-2 to TRBJ2-5; TRBD2 matches 10 bases. V shed 0 bases and J 6 bases; nucleotides not matched to a gene: 7. This CDR3 contains 16 residues. Germline CDR1 reads SGHTA; CDR2 reads FQGNSA. CDR3 in DNA: TGTGCCAGCAGCTTAGCGGTTAGCGGGAGGATAAAGACCCAGTACTTC. Amino acid sequence: CASSLAVSGRIKTQYF.

This clonotype has a handful of counts. The chain recombines TRBV6-1 with TRBJ1-4; 7 bases match TRBD1. Germline assignment: CDR1 MNHNS and CDR2 SASEGT. J was trimmed by 7 bases and V by 6 bases; bases with no gene match: 5. The CDR3 totals 13 residues. The CDR3 here is CASRRGLGEKLFF. In nucleotides, the CDR3 is TGTGCCAGCAGGAGGGGGCTTGGTGAAAAACTGTTTTTT.

The CDR3 nucleotides are TGCGCCAGCAGTGAGTTGAGGGCCCTCGAGCAGTACTTC. It translates to CASSELRALEQYF. The rearrangement links TRBV10-2 to TRBJ2-7; a possible D gene is TRBD2 (5 bases). The CDR3 runs 13 residues. Germline V gene data show CDR1 as WSHSY and CDR2 as SAAADI. V was shortened by 1 base and J by 6 bases, with 10 bases between the two germline ends.

This clonotype was counted only a few times. The rearrangement links TRBV15 to TRBJ2-2; TRBD1 matches at 7 bases. The CDR3 sequence is 15 residues long. J gave up 6 bases and V 0 bases, and 4 bases lay outside the gene matches. Germline loops: CDR1 LNHNV, CDR2 YYDKDF (reference sequence). The CDR3 reads CATSRDRGPAGELFF. CDR3 in DNA: TGTGCCACCAGCAGAGATAGGGGGCCGGCCGGGGAGCTGTTTTTT.

In this sample, this clonotype turned up a few times. V is TRBV4-3 and J is TRBJ2-2; the match to TRBD2 covers 8 bases. Germline assignment: CDR1 LGHNA and CDR2 YSLEER. CDR3 length: 16 amino acids. Germline trimming cut 0 bases from V and 7 bases from J; bases unmatched to any gene: 7. The CDR3 region has the DNA TGCGCCAGCAGCCAAGAAGGGCTAGCGGGTTTCGGGGAGCTGTTTTTT. As protein: CASSQEGLAGFGELFF.

The chain is built from TRBV6-1 and TRBJ2-7, with no clear D. The CDR3 has 13 residues. Germline V gene lookup returns CDR1 MNHNS and CDR2 SASEGT. The ends were cut back, 6 bases at V and 1 base at J, with 10 bases in the middle. In DNA form, the CDR3 reads TGTGCCAGCAGCGAGCGACCGTCCTACGAGCAGTACTTC. As protein: CASSERPSYEQYF.

The V gene is TRBV29-1, the J gene TRBJ1-4; possibly TRBD1 for D (5 bases). This CDR3 spans 14 amino acids. The ends were cut back, 4 bases at V and 8 bases at J, with 17 bases in the middle. Germline-derived CDR1 and CDR2 are SQVTM and ANQGSEA. In DNA form, the CDR3 reads TGCAGCGTTGTCCTGTTGAGGGGTGGGGAAAAACTGTTTTTT. Protein product: CSVVLLRGGEKLFF.

There are many counts of this clonotype. This chain connects TRBV20-1 to TRBJ2-3; 10 bases map to TRBD2. The CDR3 runs 17 residues. Germline V gene data show CDR1 as DFQATT and CDR2 as SNEGSKA (reference sequence). V lost 0 bases and J lost 4; bases outside the gene matches: 10. The CDR3: CSARDLSSSGSADTQYF. For the CDR3, the DNA is TGCAGTGCTAGAGATCTAAGTTCTAGCGGGAGTGCAGATACGCAGTATTTT.

The rearrangement links TRBV4-3 to TRBJ1-2; D is perhaps TRBD1 (5 bases). Trimming pared 0 bases from V and 3 bases from J, leaving 8 bases between. CDR3 length: 14 amino acids. Germline V lookup: CDR1 LGHNA, CDR2 YSLEER. The CDR3 bases are TGCGCCAGCAGCCAAGATCTAGGGGACTATGGCTACACCTTC. Protein: CASSQDLGDYGYTF.

This clonotype has ten or more counts. J is TRBJ2-7 and V is TRBV7-2, with 8 bases fitting TRBD1. CDR1 is SGHTA, CDR2 FQGNSA, per germline. J lost 3 bases, V lost 5 bases, and 12 bases had no gene match. The CDR3 totals 16 residues. The chain's CDR3 is CASSRRGAGGDYEQYF. DNA for the CDR3: TGTGCCAGCAGCCGGAGAGGGGCAGGGGGCGACTACGAGCAGTACTTC.

This clonotype was picked up a small number of times. This chain uses TRBV24-1 with TRBJ2-3, with D perhaps TRBD2 (5 bases). The CDR3 runs 11 residues. CDR1 KGHDR and CDR2 SFDVKD come from the germline V gene. V lost 9 bases and J lost 8, with 11 bases in between. CDR3 DNA sequence: TGTGCCACCGCCGCGGCGGGTACGCAGTATTTT. Translating it yields CATAAAGTQYF.

This clonotype was counted ten times or more. At one end the junction does not follow the germline gene, possibly because of a read error. The rearrangement uses TRBV6-2 or TRBV6-3 and TRBJ2-3; maybe TRBD2 (5 bases). The V gene's germline CDR1 is MNHEY and CDR2 SVGEGT. The CDR3 has 16 residues. The CDR3: CASKSSAAGPTYTQYF. As DNA, the CDR3 is TGTGCCAGCAAATCCTCAGCGGCCGGGCCCACATATACGCAGTATTTT.

This clonotype came up many times. The CDR3, as DNA: TGTGCCACCGGACTAGCGGGAGGGCCGGGAGAGACCCAGTACTTC. This translates into CATGLAGGPGETQYF. This rearrangement joins TRBV19 to TRBJ2-5, with TRBD2 identical over 15 bases. The V gene end was trimmed by 10 bases and the J gene end by 4 bases; junction bases not matched to a gene: 7. This CDR3 spans 15 amino acids. Per the germline V gene, CDR1 is LNHDA and CDR2 is SQIVND (reference sequence).

Ten or more counts support this clonotype. V is TRBV29-1 and J is TRBJ2-7, with 8 bases aligning to TRBD1. The CDR3 totals 15 residues. Per the germline V gene, CDR1 is SQVTM and CDR2 is ANQGSEA. With 1 base clipped from V and 1 base from J, the junction kept 6 bases outside the gene matches. The CDR3 DNA follows: TGCAGCGTTGAAGGTGGTGGACAGGGATCCTACGAGCAGTACTTC. It encodes CSVEGGGQGSYEQYF.

The chain has TRBV20-1 and TRBJ2-1, with unresolved D. CDR1 is DFQATT and CDR2 is SNEGSKA in the germline V gene (reference sequence). The length of the CDR3 is 15 residues. V dropped 5 bases and J dropped 6 bases, with 20 bases sitting between them. Written as DNA, the CDR3 is TGCAGTGCTTCGGAGACAAACCGTCGTCCCAATGAGCAGTTCTTC. Protein sequence: CSASETNRRPNEQFF.